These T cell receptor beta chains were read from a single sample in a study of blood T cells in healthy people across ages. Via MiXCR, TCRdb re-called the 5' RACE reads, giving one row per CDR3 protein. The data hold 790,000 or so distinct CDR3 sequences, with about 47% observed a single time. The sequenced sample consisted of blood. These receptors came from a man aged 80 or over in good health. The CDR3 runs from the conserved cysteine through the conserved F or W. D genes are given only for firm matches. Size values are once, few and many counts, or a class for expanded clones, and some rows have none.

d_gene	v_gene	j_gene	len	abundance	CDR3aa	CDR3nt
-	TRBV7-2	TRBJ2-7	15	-	CASSQMGGQFYEQYF	TGTGCCAGCAGCCAAATGGGGGGACAGTTCTACGAGCAGTACTTC
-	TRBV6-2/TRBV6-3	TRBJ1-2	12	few	CASSYALDGYTF	TGTGCCAGCAGTTACGCCTTAGACGGCTACACCTTC
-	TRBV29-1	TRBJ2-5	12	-	CSVAPAGETQYF	TGCAGCGTTGCTCCGGCAGGAGAGACCCAGTACTTC
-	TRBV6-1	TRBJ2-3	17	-	CASGRRVGSRSTDTQYF	TGTGCCAGCGGGCGACGGGTCGGGAGTCGATCGACAGATACGCAGTATTTT
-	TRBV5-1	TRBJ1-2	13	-	CASSFSGSYGYTF	TGCGCCAGCAGCTTTTCCGGGTCCTATGGCTACACCTTC
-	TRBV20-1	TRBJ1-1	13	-	CSARSGLNTEAFF	TGCAGTGCTAGGTCAGGGCTGAACACTGAAGCTTTCTTT
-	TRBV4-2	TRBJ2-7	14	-	CASSQAAGPDEQYF	TGTGCCAGCAGCCAAGCGGCGGGCCCGGACGAGCAGTACTTC
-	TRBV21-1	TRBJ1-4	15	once	CASSEVRGENEKLFF	TGTGCCAGCAGCGAAGTCCGGGGCGAGAATGAAAAACTGTTTTTT
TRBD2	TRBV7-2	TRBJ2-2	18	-	CASSLDRAGKTNTGELFF	TGTGCCAGCAGCTTAGATCGAGCGGGGAAGACGAACACCGGGGAGCTGTTTTTT
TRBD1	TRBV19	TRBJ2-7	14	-	CASSNTGTGNEQYF	TGTGCCAGTAGTAACACCGGGACAGGCAACGAGCAGTACTTC
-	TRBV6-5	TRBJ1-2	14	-	CASRNLSGEGGYTF	TGTGCCAGCAGGAACCTATCGGGGGAAGGTGGCTACACCTTC
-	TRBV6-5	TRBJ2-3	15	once	CASNQAGLVTDTQYF	TGTGCCAGCAACCAGGCGGGCTTGGTTACAGATACGCAGTATTTT
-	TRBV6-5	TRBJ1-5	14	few	CASSGAFLEQPQHF	TGTGCCAGCAGTGGGGCTTTCTTGGAACAGCCCCAGCATTTT
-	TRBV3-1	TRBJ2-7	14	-	CASTTAMGGNEQYF	TGTGCCAGCACAACGGCCATGGGGGGCAACGAGCAGTACTTC
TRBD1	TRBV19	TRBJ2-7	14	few	CASTLGTGTYEQYF	TGTGCCAGTACCCTAGGGACAGGGACCTACGAGCAGTACTTC
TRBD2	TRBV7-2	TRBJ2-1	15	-	CASSPAPRGGHEQFF	TGTGCCAGCAGCCCTGCTCCACGGGGGGGACATGAGCAGTTCTTC
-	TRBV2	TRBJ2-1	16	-	CASSEGWRFPYNEQFF	TGTGCCAGCAGTGAAGGTTGGCGATTTCCCTACAATGAGCAGTTCTTC
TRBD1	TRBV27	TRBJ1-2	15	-	CASSSPGTGGSGYTF	TGTGCCAGCAGTTCCCCCGGGACAGGGGGGTCTGGCTACACCTTC
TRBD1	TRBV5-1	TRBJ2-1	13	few	CASSRGQGDEQFF	TGCGCCAGCAGCCGCGGACAGGGCGATGAGCAGTTCTTC
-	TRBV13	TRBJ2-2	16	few	CASSHSMGTSIGELFF	TGTGCCAGCAGCCACTCGATGGGGACCTCAATTGGGGAGCTGTTTTTT
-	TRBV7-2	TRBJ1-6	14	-	CASSTVDYNSPLHF	TGTGCCAGTTCAACAGTAGACTATAATTCACCCCTCCACTTT
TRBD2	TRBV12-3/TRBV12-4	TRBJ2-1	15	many	CASSLVAGAYNEQFF	TGTGCCAGCAGTTTAGTAGCGGGAGCCTACAATGAGCAGTTCTTC
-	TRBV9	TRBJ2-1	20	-	CASTGPGRDRGRGGYNEQFF	TGTGCCAGCACTGGCCCGGGTCGCGACAGGGGGCGGGGGGGATACAATGAGCAGTTCTTC
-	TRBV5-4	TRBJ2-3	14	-	CASSLAGAQATQYF	TGTGCCAGCAGCTTAGCCGGGGCACAGGCTACGCAGTATTTT
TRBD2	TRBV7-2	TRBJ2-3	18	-	CASSLLGTPGLTEDTQYF	TGTGCCAGCAGCTTATTAGGCACCCCGGGACTAACCGAAGATACGCAGTATTTT
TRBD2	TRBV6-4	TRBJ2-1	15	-	CASSDSTSGGAEQFF	TGTGCCAGCAGTGACTCGACTAGCGGGGGGGCTGAGCAGTTCTTC
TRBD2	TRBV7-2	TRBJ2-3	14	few	CASTGLAGEDTQYF	TGTGCCAGCACGGGACTAGCGGGAGAGGATACGCAGTATTTT
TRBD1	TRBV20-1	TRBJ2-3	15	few	CSASNRGGRTDTQYF	TGCAGTGCTAGTAACAGGGGCGGCAGGACAGATACGCAGTATTTT
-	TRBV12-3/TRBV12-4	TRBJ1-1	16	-	CASRTSSRGAGTEAFF	TGTGCCAGCAGGACAAGCTCCAGGGGCGCGGGCACTGAAGCTTTCTTT
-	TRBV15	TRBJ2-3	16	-	CATRTDRETYTDTQYF	TGTGCCACCAGAACAGATCGCGAGACCTACACAGATACGCAGTATTTT
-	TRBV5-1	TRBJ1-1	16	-	CASSHAGPSMNTEAFF	TGCGCCAGCAGCCACGCCGGACCGTCGATGAACACTGAAGCTTTCTTT
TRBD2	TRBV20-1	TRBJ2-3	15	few	CSLRGLAGSTDTQYF	TGCAGTCTCCGGGGCCTAGCGGGTAGCACAGATACGCAGTATTTT
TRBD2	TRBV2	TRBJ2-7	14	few	CASKLAGGAYEQYF	TGTGCCAGCAAGCTAGCGGGAGGAGCCTACGAGCAGTACTTC
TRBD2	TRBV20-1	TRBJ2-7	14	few	CSARRRAGVREQYF	TGCAGTGCTAGGCGACGAGCGGGAGTCCGGGAGCAGTACTTC
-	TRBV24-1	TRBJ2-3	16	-	CATSDAKRGTRDTQYF	TGTGCCACCAGTGACGCGAAACGGGGAACTAGGGATACGCAGTATTTT
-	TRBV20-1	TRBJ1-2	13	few	CSASLNSHYGYTF	TGCAGTGCTAGCCTCAATTCTCACTATGGCTACACCTTC
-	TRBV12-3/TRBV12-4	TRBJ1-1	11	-	CASRHRVRAFF	TGTGCCAGCAGGCACAGGGTGCGGGCTTTCTTT